This passage covers 25 T cell receptor beta chains from one sample sequenced in a study of blood T cell repertoires in COVID-19. Sequenced by immunoSEQ multiplex PCR; TCRdb stores in-frame clones only, minus some. The sample contains about 370,000 clones, 87% of which appear only once. What was sequenced was peripheral blood. The receptor source for this set is a woman in her 30s with COVID-19, enrolled during active disease.

This chain uses TRBV19 with TRBJ2-6, with 7 positions matching TRBD1. This CDR3 has 18 amino acids. Germline CDR1 is LNHDA and CDR2 is SQIVND (reference sequence). Trimming removed 5 bases from V and 1 base from J; junction bases left unmatched: 11. The CDR3 sequence is CASSQGTAFSSGANVLTF. The CDR3 DNA reads TGTGCCAGTAGTCAAGGGACAGCTTTTTCTTCTGGGGCCAACGTCCTGACTTTC.

This clone is a singleton in its sample. The V and J genes are TRBV25-1 and TRBJ2-2, with D possibly matching TRBD1 (6 bases). This CDR3 comprises 13 residues. Trimming pared 4 bases from V and 4 bases from J, leaving 7 bases between. Germline V gene lookup returns CDR1 MGHDK and CDR2 SYGVNS. Here the CDR3 reads CASSVRGTGELFF. CDR3 in DNA: TGTGCCAGCAGTGTCAGGGGCACCGGGGAGCTGTTTTTT.

This chain connects TRBV18 to TRBJ2-3, with TRBD2 matching over 8 bases. The CDR3 runs to 15 residues. Germline values: CDR1 KGHSH, CDR2 LQKENI. J gave up 6 bases and V 6 bases, and 11 bases lay outside the gene matches. CDR3 loop: CASSPPGGSRDTQYF. The CDR3 coding sequence is TGTGCCAGCTCCCCCCCGGGGGGGAGCCGGGATACGCAGTATTTT.

This chain uses TRBV30 with TRBJ1-2, with a weak D call TRBD1 (5 bases). In germline, CDR1 is GTSNPN, CDR2 SVGIG (reference sequence). The V and J ends lost 7 bases and 2 bases respectively, with 8 bases between them. This CDR3 has 11 residues. CDR3 coding DNA: TGTGCCTCAGACAGAAACTATGGCTACACCTTC. Protein sequence: CASDRNYGYTF.

This sequence joins TRBV6-6 and TRBJ2-3, with TRBD1 identical over 7 bases. V shed 6 bases, J shed 5 bases, and the junction held 14 bases outside the gene matches. This CDR3 spans 16 amino acids. Looked up from germline, CDR1 is MNHNY and CDR2 is SVGAGI (reference sequence). CDR3 nucleotides: TGTGCCAGCAGCTCCCGGGACGGCCCAGGGGGAGATACGCAGTATTTT. Amino acids: CASSSRDGPGGDTQYF.

The chain is built from TRBV6-5 and TRBJ2-1; TRBD2 is a possible D gene (6 bases). V lost 6 bases and J lost 6, with 12 bases in between. Per the germline V gene, CDR1 is MNHEY and CDR2 is SVGAGI. The CDR3 is 13 amino acids. CDR3 amino acids: CASSRGTPNEQFF. In DNA, the CDR3 is TGTGCCAGCAGCCGAGGGACTCCCAATGAGCAGTTCTTC.

The chain links TRBV29-1 to TRBJ1-2; D not certain. Germline loops: CDR1 SQVTM, CDR2 ANQGSEA. V was clipped by 6 bases and J by 2 bases, with 10 bases between them. The CDR3 loop spans 12 amino acids. The CDR3 spells CSVADFNYGYTF. The CDR3 bases are TGCAGCGTCGCAGACTTCAACTATGGCTACACCTTC.

The chain joins TRBV11-2 to TRBJ2-1; D is perhaps TRBD1 (5 bases). The V and J ends lost 2 bases and 0 bases respectively, with 11 bases between them. The CDR3 is made up of 16 amino acids. The V gene's germline CDR1 is SGHAT and CDR2 FQNNGV. CDR3 DNA sequence: TGTGCCAGCAGCTTAAGGGCAGACAGCTCCTACAATGAGCAGTTCTTC. Translated, it gives CASSLRADSSYNEQFF.

V and J are TRBV6-6 and TRBJ2-7; D remains unclear. CDR3 size: 12 residues. The germline V gene has CDR1 MNHNY and CDR2 SVGAGI (reference sequence). Trimming removed 5 bases at V and 2 bases at J, with 7 bases between. In nucleotides, the CDR3 is TGTGCCAGCAGTCACAAGACCTACGAGCAGTACTTC. This translates into CASSHKTYEQYF.

This chain links TRBV9 with TRBJ2-5; D might be TRBD2 (6 bases). The V and J ends lost 0 bases and 4 bases respectively, with 13 bases between them. The CDR3 extends over 15 amino acids. Germline V lookup: CDR1 SGDLS, CDR2 YYNGEE. The CDR3 loop is CASSVGAGRGETQYF. The CDR3 nucleotides are TGTGCCAGCAGCGTAGGGGCAGGGCGGGGAGAGACCCAGTACTTC.

This clone was counted a few times. The chain combines TRBV4-1 with TRBJ2-3; 8 bases map to TRBD2. The CDR3 sequence is 18 residues long. CDR1 is MGHRA and CDR2 is YSYEKL in the germline V gene. With 1 base clipped from V and 5 bases from J, the junction kept 14 bases outside the gene matches. The CDR3, as DNA: TGCGCCAGCAGCCAAGGCACCGGACTAGCAGGATCCTTAGATACGCAGTATTTT. It is translated as CASSQGTGLAGSLDTQYF.

The chain employs TRBV20-1 and TRBJ2-1, with 8 bases matching TRBD2. The CDR3 is 14 amino acids. CDR1 and CDR2 (germline): DFQATT, SNEGSKA (reference sequence). V was clipped by 3 bases and J by 13 bases; unmatched bases: 14. The chain's CDR3 is CSASRAGGPGGQFF. As DNA, the CDR3 is TGCAGTGCTAGTCGGGCGGGAGGCCCTGGCGGACAGTTCTTC.

The chain combines TRBV12-5 with TRBJ2-1; 10 positions agree with TRBD2. CDR1 and CDR2 from the germline V gene are LGHNT and FRNRAP. With V trimmed by 7 bases and J by 15 bases, 12 bases remained unmatched. The CDR3 loop spans 13 amino acids. The CDR3 region has the DNA TGTGCTAGTGAGGAGCGGGAGGGCCTTAAACCGTTCTTC. This translates into CASEEREGLKPFF.

The chain links TRBV7-9 to TRBJ2-1; 7 nucleotides align to TRBD2. The V gene's germline CDR1 is SEHNR and CDR2 FQNEAQ (reference sequence). V was pared by 4 bases and J by 5 bases, with 17 bases of the junction left unmatched. The CDR3 is 18 residues long. As DNA, the CDR3 is TGTGCCAGCAGCTCCTGGGGTCTGGCGGGAGTGAGAGACAATGAGCAGTTCTTC. It codes for CASSSWGLAGVRDNEQFF.

The V and J genes are TRBV14 and TRBJ1-2; D not certain. The germline V gene has CDR1 SGHDN and CDR2 FVKESK. The CDR3 runs to 12 residues. The V end lost 1 base, the J end lost 5 bases, and 5 bases lay between the germline ends. The CDR3 protein is CASSQAGYGYTF. The CDR3 region has the DNA TGTGCCAGCAGCCAAGCGGGGTATGGCTACACCTTC.

The chain recombines TRBV10-2 with TRBJ1-2, with D hard to call. Trimming removed 7 bases at V and 5 bases at J, with 17 bases between. The CDR3 has 14 amino acids. The germline V gene has CDR1 WSHSY and CDR2 SAAADI. The CDR3 here is CASNSQQINYGYTF. The CDR3 bases are TGCGCCAGCAATTCTCAACAGATAAATTATGGCTACACCTTC.

The chain carries TRBV5-1 and TRBJ2-2, with 10 bases identical to TRBD1. The trim removed 4 bases at V and 5 bases at J, leaving 8 bases unmatched. Germline-derived CDR1 and CDR2 are SGHRS and YFSETQ. This CDR3 is 16 amino acids long. This chain's CDR3 is CASSQRTGGYTGELFF. The CDR3, as DNA: TGCGCCAGCAGCCAGAGGACAGGGGGGTATACCGGGGAGCTGTTTTTT.

The rearrangement uses TRBV5-4 and TRBJ2-5, with D tentatively TRBD1 (6 bases). CDR1 and CDR2 from the germline V gene are SGHNT and YYREEE (reference sequence). Trimming left V 2 bases short and J 2 bases short, with 13 bases between. The CDR3 has 15 amino acids. The CDR3, as DNA: TGTGCCAGCAGCTTCAACAGGGTGGATCAAGAGACCCAGTACTTC. Protein product: CASSFNRVDQETQYF.

The V and J genes are TRBV20-1 and TRBJ2-7; D gene ambiguous. Germline-derived CDR1 and CDR2 are DFQATT and SNEGSKA (reference sequence). This CDR3 comprises 11 residues. Deletions cut 1 base from V and 3 bases from J, with 4 bases between. The CDR3 region has the DNA TGCAGTGCTAGAGGAGGCTACGAGCAGTACTTC. Its translation is CSARGGYEQYF.

CDR3 nucleotides: TGTGCCAGCAGGACACCTTCTTCTGGGGCCAACGTCCTGACTTTC. Encoded protein: CASRTPSSGANVLTF. The chain recombines TRBV28 with TRBJ2-6; no reliable D call. This CDR3 region has 15 residues. V was shortened by 6 bases and J by 1 base, with 10 bases between the two germline ends. Germline CDR1 reads MDHEN; CDR2 reads SYDVKM.

The CDR3 sequence: CAWRSGATGELFF. Written as DNA, the CDR3 is TGTGCCTGGAGGTCAGGGGCCACCGGGGAGCTGTTTTTT. This rearrangement joins TRBV30 to TRBJ2-2; D perhaps matches TRBD1 (6 bases). V was trimmed by 3 bases and J by 4 bases, leaving 9 bases between them. Germline V gene data show CDR1 as GTSNPN and CDR2 as SVGIG (reference sequence). The CDR3 runs 13 residues.

The chain has TRBV6-1 and TRBJ2-7, with 9 bases identical to TRBD1. The CDR3 spans 16 residues. The trim removed 2 bases at V and 1 base at J, leaving 6 bases unmatched. Germline CDR1 reads MNHNS; CDR2 reads SASEGT. For the CDR3, the DNA is TGTGCCAGCAGTGAATTGGGACAGGGCCATTCCTACGAGCAGTACTTC. This translates into CASSELGQGHSYEQYF.

This clone was picked up one time. This sequence joins TRBV12-3 or TRBV12-4 and TRBJ2-5; the D is unclear. This CDR3 has 12 amino acids. The V gene lost 5 bases and the J gene lost 5 bases, with 9 bases spanning the gap. The CDR3 coding sequence is TGTGCCAGCAGTGTAAATCTGGAGACCCAGTACTTC. Translated: CASSVNLETQYF.

In this sample, this clone turned up once. The chain uses TRBV5-1 and TRBJ1-1, with no clear D. Germline assignment: CDR1 SGHRS and CDR2 YFSETQ. Trimming stripped 4 bases from V and 5 bases from J, with 18 bases between. The CDR3 is 15 residues long. The CDR3 protein is CASSPRPAENTEAFF. The CDR3 DNA reads TGCGCCAGCAGCCCTAGACCGGCAGAGAATACTGAAGCTTTCTTT.

This chain connects TRBV5-5 to TRBJ1-1; 10 nucleotides line up with TRBD1. Germline V lookup: CDR1 SGHKS, CDR2 YYEKEE (reference sequence). The CDR3 consists of 15 residues. Trimming cost V 0 bases and J 4 bases; bases outside gene matches: 3. CDR3 protein: CASSLAGTGVTEAFF. CDR3 nucleotide sequence: TGTGCCAGCAGCTTGGCCGGGACAGGGGTCACTGAAGCTTTCTTT.